These T cell receptor beta chains were read from a single sample in a study of cytomegalovirus exposure and HLA in healthy donors. The protocol was immunoSEQ multiplex PCR, while the TCRdb copy is restricted to in-frame clones and leaves out a portion. Of about 140,000 clones listed, about three quarters are singletons. The source material was PBMCs. The receptors were gathered from a male donor in good health and CMV-seropositive. CDR3s include the opening cysteine and the closing phenylalanine or tryptophan. D genes are given only for firm matches. Where a row states a size, it is once, few, many or the class of an expanded clone; other rows omit it.

TRBV4-2,TRBJ2-3,-,TRBD2,CASNLGGSADTQYF,TGTGCCAGCAACTTAGGCGGGAGTGCAGATACGCAGTATTTT
TRBV10-3,TRBJ2-3,-,TRBD2,CAIRGVLAGGPRDTQYF,TGTGCCATCAGGGGGGTGCTAGCGGGGGGGCCGCGAGATACGCAGTATTTT
TRBV5-4,TRBJ2-5,-,TRBD2,CASSIGLAGRQETQYF,TGTGCCAGCAGCATCGGACTAGCGGGACGCCAAGAGACCCAGTACTTC
TRBV7-2,TRBJ2-3,-,TRBD2,CASSRLAGDTQYF,TGTGCCAGCAGCAGACTAGCAGGAGATACGCAGTATTTT
TRBV18,TRBJ1-1,-,-,CASSPLAGEHTEAFF,TGTGCCAGCTCACCACTGGCAGGCGAACACACTGAAGCTTTCTTT
TRBV5-6,TRBJ2-3,-,-,CASTPLAFQTDTQYF,TGTGCCAGCACTCCCCTAGCTTTCCAGACAGATACGCAGTATTTT
TRBV2,TRBJ1-4,few,TRBD1,CASRGQMNEKLFF,TGTGCCAGCAGGGGACAGATGAATGAAAAACTGTTTTTT
TRBV5-5,TRBJ1-5,few,TRBD1,CASSLGPDRVWGQPQHF,TGTGCCAGCAGCTTGGGACCTGACAGGGTTTGGGGTCAGCCCCAGCATTTT
TRBV9,TRBJ2-1,-,TRBD2,CASSVGSSGYNEQFF,TGTGCCAGCAGCGTAGGGTCTAGCGGCTACAATGAGCAGTTCTTC
TRBV5-1,TRBJ2-7,-,TRBD2,CASSFTAPGGMSSYEQYF,TGCGCCAGCAGCTTTACGGCCCCGGGGGGAATGAGCTCCTACGAGCAGTACTTC
TRBV19,TRBJ2-4,-,-,CASSGGDIQYF,TGTGCCAGTAGTGGTGGAGACATTCAGTACTTC
TRBV28,TRBJ2-7,-,-,CASSLSRLWEPLSYEQYF,TGTGCCAGCAGTTTATCGCGGTTGTGGGAGCCCCTATCCTACGAGCAGTACTTC
TRBV10-1,TRBJ1-1,-,-,CASSEFGGSEAFF,TGCGCCAGCTCGGAATTCGGAGGGTCTGAAGCTTTCTTT
TRBV7-9,TRBJ1-1,few,-,CASSARTGWAEAFF,TGTGCCAGCAGCGCACGCACAGGGTGGGCTGAAGCTTTCTTT
TRBV7-6,TRBJ2-7,-,TRBD1,CASSLGTGSNEQYF,TGTGCCAGCAGCTTAGGGACAGGGTCGAACGAGCAGTACTTC
TRBV10-3,TRBJ1-2,-,-,CAISEGGNGYTF,TGTGCCATCAGTGAGGGAGGGAATGGCTACACCTTC
TRBV5-6,TRBJ1-2,few,-,CASSPISRSDYGYTF,TGTGCCAGCAGCCCGATCTCGAGGAGCGACTATGGCTACACCTTC
TRBV5-1,TRBJ2-3,once,TRBD2,CASTMGLSTDTQYF,TGCGCCAGCACTATGGGACTAAGCACAGATACGCAGTATTTT
TRBV10-2,TRBJ2-1,-,-,CASSDPLRGLYNEQFF,TGCGCCAGCAGTGATCCGTTGCGCGGACTCTACAATGAGCAGTTCTTC
TRBV6-5,TRBJ2-4,-,-,CASSRTAIAKNIQYF,TGTGCCAGCAGTCGGACAGCTATAGCCAAAAACATTCAGTACTTC
TRBV19,TRBJ2-1,-,TRBD2,CASKPGLAGVRQFF,TGTGCCAGTAAACCGGGACTAGCGGGAGTGCGGCAGTTCTTC
TRBV11-3,TRBJ2-7,-,TRBD1,CASAATGEHEQYF,TGTGCCAGCGCCGCGACAGGGGAACACGAGCAGTACTTC
TRBV7-3,TRBJ1-1,-,TRBD1,CASSSTGGNEAFF,TGTGCCAGCAGCTCCACAGGGGGCAATGAAGCTTTCTTT
TRBV28,TRBJ1-2,-,TRBD1,CASSLTGAYGYTF,TGTGCCAGCAGTCTGACAGGGGCGTATGGCTACACCTTC
TRBV11-3,TRBJ2-1,-,-,CASSLRGSGEQFF,TGTGCCAGCAGCTTACGAGGATCGGGTGAGCAGTTCTTC
TRBV18,TRBJ2-5,-,-,CASSPRGPPAGETQYF,TGTGCCAGCTCACCACGGGGACCACCCGCGGGGGAGACCCAGTACTTC
TRBV28,TRBJ2-7,-,TRBD1,CASSLITGGSYEQYF,TGTGCCAGCAGTTTAATTACAGGGGGCTCCTACGAGCAGTACTTC
TRBV7-3,TRBJ2-1,-,TRBD2,CASSLAGGPPLNEQFF,TGTGCCAGCAGCTTAGCGGGGGGTCCCCCTCTTAATGAGCAGTTCTTC
TRBV5-1,TRBJ2-5,-,TRBD2,CASSFPTAGFNLLKETQYF,TGCGCCAGCAGCTTTCCAACAGCGGGGTTTAACCTATTAAAAGAGACCCAGTACTTC
TRBV6-1,TRBJ2-7,-,-,CASFGEIKQYF,TGTGCCAGCTTCGGAGAAATCAAGCAGTACTTC
TRBV10-3,TRBJ2-3,-,-,CATGPKLAQGGDTQYF,TGTGCCACCGGTCCCAAGCTAGCCCAGGGAGGAGATACGCAGTATTTT
TRBV9,TRBJ2-7,-,-,CASSPRGADRGYEQYF,TGTGCCAGCAGCCCCCGGGGGGCAGACCGAGGGTACGAGCAGTACTTC
TRBV12-5,TRBJ2-7,-,-,CASGRDISSSYEQYF,TGTGCTAGTGGCAGGGACATCTCGAGCTCCTACGAGCAGTACTTC
TRBV11-1,TRBJ2-1,-,TRBD1,CASSARGQRYNEQFF,TGTGCCAGCAGCGCCAGGGGACAGAGATACAATGAGCAGTTCTTC
TRBV6-6,TRBJ2-7,-,TRBD2,CASSTLAGGAEQYF,TGTGCCAGCAGTACACTAGCGGGAGGGGCCGAGCAGTACTTC
TRBV6-5,TRBJ1-2,-,TRBD1,CASSLRTGDVYGYTF,TGTGCCAGCAGTTTAAGGACAGGGGACGTCTATGGCTACACCTTC
TRBV5-1,TRBJ2-7,once,TRBD1,CASSPTGAYEQYF,TGCGCCAGCAGCCCCACAGGGGCCTACGAGCAGTACTTC
TRBV7-2,TRBJ2-2,-,TRBD1,CANTKPQGVDTGELFF,TGTGCCAACACGAAGCCCCAGGGGGTGGACACCGGGGAGCTGTTTTTT
TRBV28,TRBJ1-5,-,-,CASSLIPGGYSNQPQHF,TGTGCCAGCAGTTTAATCCCGGGCGGGTACTCCAATCAGCCCCAGCATTTT
TRBV7-8,TRBJ1-5,-,-,CASSRALTASNQPQHF,TGTGCCAGCAGCCGAGCCCTAACAGCCTCCAATCAGCCCCAGCATTTT
TRBV14,TRBJ2-5,few,-,CASSQVHRETQYF,TGTGCCAGCAGCCAAGTCCACAGAGAGACCCAGTACTTC
TRBV7-3,TRBJ2-7,-,-,CASSLYQGPREQYF,TGTGCCAGCAGCTTATACCAGGGGCCGAGGGAGCAGTACTTC
TRBV4-2,TRBJ2-1,once,-,CASRHQARGYNEQFF,TGTGCCAGCAGGCACCAGGCCCGGGGGTACAATGAGCAGTTCTTC
TRBV11-2,TRBJ2-5,-,-,CASSLEAGLRTQYF,TGTGCCAGCAGCTTAGAAGCAGGGTTAAGGACCCAGTACTTC
TRBV5-1,TRBJ1-4,-,TRBD1,CASSLQGATNEKLFF,TGCGCCAGCAGCTTACAGGGGGCAACTAATGAAAAACTGTTTTTT
TRBV5-5,TRBJ2-5,once,-,CASSYGLISYQETQYF,TGTGCCAGCAGCTACGGACTGATTTCGTACCAAGAGACCCAGTACTTC
TRBV15,TRBJ1-1,-,TRBD1,CATSRDRGNTEAFF,TGTGCCACCAGCCGGGACAGGGGGAACACTGAAGCTTTCTTT
TRBV7-2,TRBJ1-1,-,-,CASSLRPGTAGTEAFF,TGTGCCAGCAGCTTACGTCCAGGGACTGCAGGCACTGAAGCTTTCTTT
TRBV27,TRBJ2-2,few,-,CASSLGAATGTGELFF,TGTGCCAGCAGTTTAGGAGCGGCAACCGGCACCGGGGAGCTGTTTTTT
TRBV19,TRBJ1-1,-,-,CASSMTPTRALNTEAFF,TGTGCCAGTAGTATGACCCCGACCAGGGCATTGAACACTGAAGCTTTCTTT
TRBV6-4,TRBJ1-1,-,TRBD1,CASSPTGEGTEAFF,TGTGCCAGCAGCCCGACAGGGGAGGGTACTGAAGCTTTCTTT
TRBV7-9,TRBJ1-5,-,-,CSSSSSEGSNQPQHF,TGTTCCAGCAGCTCTAGTGAGGGTAGCAATCAGCCCCAGCATTTT
TRBV4-3,TRBJ1-5,-,-,CASSQEAGGGDSNQPQHF,TGCGCCAGCAGCCAAGAGGCCGGCGGGGGGGATAGCAATCAGCCCCAGCATTTT